The entry that follows covers one T cell receptor beta chain sequence. Its cognate antigen is unknown. Germline V gives CDR1 KGHSH, CDR2 LQKENI. The CDR3 totals 13 residues. V lost 2 bases, J lost 4 bases, and 8 bases lay in between. This sample stems from a study of regulatory T cells in long-lasting Graves disease. Study-level information: Positivity for TSH receptor antibodies plus over 5 years of antithyroid drugs meant persistent Graves' disease. Study results and limitations: A greater number of public clonotypes (around 2,700) was shared by persistent patients than by new patients (about 880).

Through Arm-PCR of CDR3 regions and iRepertoire HTBI primers, TCR beta libraries were built. Each CDR3 protein gets one entry after TCRdb re-called the multiplex PCR reads with MiXCR. The table shows hundreds of thousands of distinct CDR3 sequences, with roughly 23% occurring only once. Time point here: persistent/refractory GD, antithyroid drugs over 5 years with positive TRAb. Researchers made the TCR library from RNA that was extracted from PBMCs. This chain joins TRBV18 and TRBJ1-1, with no clear D. This specimen was peripheral blood mononuclear cells (PBMCs), taken when the disease was refractory, from a patient treated with antithyroid drugs. The source is a female donor with Graves disease. The CDR3 DNA reads as TGTGCCAGCTCACCATTGGAGGGCACTGAAGCTTTCTTT. This encodes CASSPLEGTEAFF. Using reference TRBV18 and TRBJ1-1 for the parts outside the CDR3, the full variable domain is NAGVMQNPRHLVRRRGQEARLRCSPMKGHSHVYWYRQLPEEGLKFMVYLQKENIIDESGMPKERFSAEFPKEGPSILRIQQVVRGDSAAYFCASSPLEGTEAFFGQGTRLTVV.